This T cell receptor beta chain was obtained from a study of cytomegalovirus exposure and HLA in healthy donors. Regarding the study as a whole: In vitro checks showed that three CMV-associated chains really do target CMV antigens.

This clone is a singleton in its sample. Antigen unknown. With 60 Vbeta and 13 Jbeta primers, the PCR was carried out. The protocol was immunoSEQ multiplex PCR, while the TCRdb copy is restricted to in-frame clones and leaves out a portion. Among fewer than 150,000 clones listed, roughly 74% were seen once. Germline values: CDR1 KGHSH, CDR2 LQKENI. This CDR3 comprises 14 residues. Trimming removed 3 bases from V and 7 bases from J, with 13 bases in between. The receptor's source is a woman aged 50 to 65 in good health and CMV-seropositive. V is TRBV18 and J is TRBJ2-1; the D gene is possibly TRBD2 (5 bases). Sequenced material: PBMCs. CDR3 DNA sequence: TGTGCCAGCTCACCGGTGATCGGGGAAAATGAGCAGTTCTTC. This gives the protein CASSPVIGENEQFF.